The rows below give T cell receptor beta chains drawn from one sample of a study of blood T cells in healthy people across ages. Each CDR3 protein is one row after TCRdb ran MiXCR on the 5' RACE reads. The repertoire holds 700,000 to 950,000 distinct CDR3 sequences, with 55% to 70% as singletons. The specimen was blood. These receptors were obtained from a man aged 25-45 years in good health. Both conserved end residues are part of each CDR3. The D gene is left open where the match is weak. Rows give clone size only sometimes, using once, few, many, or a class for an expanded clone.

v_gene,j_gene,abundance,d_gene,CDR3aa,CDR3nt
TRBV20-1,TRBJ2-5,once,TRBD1,CSAIEPGQGFWQYF,TGCAGTGCCATTGAACCGGGACAGGGTTTTTGGCAGTACTTC
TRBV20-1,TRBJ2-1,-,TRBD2,CSASGGAAYNEQFF,TGCAGTGCTAGCGGGGGGGCCGCCTACAATGAGCAGTTCTTC
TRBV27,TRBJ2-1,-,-,CASSLNYKEQFF,TGTGCCAGCAGTTTAAATTACAAGGAGCAGTTCTTC
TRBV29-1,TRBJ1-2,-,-,CSVRHGGLNYGYTF,TGCAGCGTTAGACATGGGGGCTTGAACTATGGCTACACCTTC
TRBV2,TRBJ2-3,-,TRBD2,CASRGLGSTDTQYF,TGTGCCAGCAGGGGACTAGGAAGCACAGATACGCAGTATTTT
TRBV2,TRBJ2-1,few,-,CASSVRGADNEQFF,TGTGCCAGCAGTGTCCGGGGGGCCGACAATGAGCAGTTCTTC
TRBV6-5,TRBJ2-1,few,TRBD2,CASSHTSGVSNEQFF,TGTGCCAGCAGCCATACTAGCGGGGTATCTAATGAGCAGTTCTTC
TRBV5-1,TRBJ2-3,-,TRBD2,CASSSGLAGGLTDTQYF,TGCGCCAGCAGCTCGGGACTAGCGGGAGGGCTAACAGATACGCAGTATTTT
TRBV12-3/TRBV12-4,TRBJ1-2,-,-,CASSRAPYGYTF,TGTGCCAGCAGTCGGGCCCCCTATGGCTACACCTTC
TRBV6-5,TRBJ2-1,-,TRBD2,CTSSYSRLAGAGQFF,TGTACCAGCAGTTACTCCCGACTAGCGGGAGCGGGGCAGTTCTTC
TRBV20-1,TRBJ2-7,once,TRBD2,CSARDSGLAGVEQYF,TGCAGTGCTAGAGATTCTGGGCTAGCGGGAGTCGAGCAGTACTTC
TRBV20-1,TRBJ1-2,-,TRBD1,CSANSLTGGVGDGYTF,TGCAGTGCCAATTCCTTGACAGGGGGCGTAGGTGATGGCTACACCTTC
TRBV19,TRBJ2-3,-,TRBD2,CASRDGTSETDTQYF,TGTGCCAGTAGGGACGGGACTAGCGAGACAGATACGCAGTATTTT
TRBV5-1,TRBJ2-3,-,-,CASSLVGATSADTQYF,TGCGCCAGCAGCTTGGTTGGCGCAACCAGCGCAGATACGCAGTATTTT
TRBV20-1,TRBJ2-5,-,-,CSAPPTGPQETQYF,TGCAGTGCTCCGCCGACGGGGCCCCAAGAGACCCAGTACTTC
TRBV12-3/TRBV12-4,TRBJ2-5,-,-,CASRIGTLAPETQYF,TGTGCCAGCAGAATCGGGACGCTCGCCCCGGAGACCCAGTACTTC
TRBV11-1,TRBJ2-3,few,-,CASSSARDTQYF,TGTGCCAGCAGCTCCGCTCGGGATACGCAGTATTTT
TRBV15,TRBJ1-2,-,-,CATSRERGPRSYGYTF,TGTGCCACCAGCAGAGAGAGAGGCCCACGGAGCTATGGCTACACCTTC
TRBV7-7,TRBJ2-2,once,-,CASSISGAINTGELFF,TGTGCCAGCAGCATCTCCGGGGCGATAAACACCGGGGAGCTGTTTTTT
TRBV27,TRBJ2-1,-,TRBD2,CASSFRGDGVNEQFF,TGTGCCAGCAGTTTTCGGGGGGATGGTGTCAATGAGCAGTTCTTC
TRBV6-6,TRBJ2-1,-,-,CASSVTGHNNEQFF,TGTGCCAGCAGTGTTACAGGTCATAACAATGAGCAGTTCTTC
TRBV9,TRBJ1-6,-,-,CASSGPGQNSPLHF,TGTGCCAGCAGCGGCCCGGGACAAAATTCACCCCTCCACTTT
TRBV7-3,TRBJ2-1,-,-,CASSLSGTLNEQFF,TGTGCCAGCAGCTTGTCCGGGACACTCAATGAGCAGTTCTTC
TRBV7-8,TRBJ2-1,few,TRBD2,CASSYKSSGGYNEQFF,TGTGCCAGCAGTTACAAGTCTAGCGGGGGATACAATGAGCAGTTCTTC
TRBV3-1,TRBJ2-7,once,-,CASSQDLGSYNEQYF,TGTGCCAGCAGCCAGGACCTAGGGTCCTACAATGAGCAGTACTTC
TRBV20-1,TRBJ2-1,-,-,CSARYRAGLDEQFF,TGCAGTGCTAGATATCGAGCCGGGTTGGATGAGCAGTTCTTC
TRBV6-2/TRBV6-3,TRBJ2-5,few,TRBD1,CASSQPRTGKNRETQYF,TGTGCCAGCAGTCAACCTCGGACAGGGAAGAATCGGGAGACCCAGTACTTC
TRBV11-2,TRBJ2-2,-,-,CASSKLGAGNAGELFF,TGTGCCAGCAGCAAGCTTGGCGCGGGGAACGCCGGGGAGCTGTTTTTT
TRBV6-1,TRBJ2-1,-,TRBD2,CATTTSGRANEQFF,TGTGCCACCACGACTAGCGGGAGGGCAAATGAGCAGTTCTTC
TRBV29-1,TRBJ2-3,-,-,CSVERYHRTDTQYF,TGCAGCGTCGAGCGGTATCACCGCACAGATACGCAGTATTTT
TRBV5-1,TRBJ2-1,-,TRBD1,CASSLPPRQGGNEQFF,TGCGCCAGCAGCTTGCCGCCGCGACAGGGGGGTAATGAGCAGTTCTTC
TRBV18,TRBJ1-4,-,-,CASSPSTDANEKLFF,TGTGCCAGCTCACCATCGACTGATGCTAATGAAAAACTGTTTTTT
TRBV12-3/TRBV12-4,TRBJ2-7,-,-,CASTREVSSPLMEQYF,TGTGCCAGCACCCGAGAGGTCTCCTCTCCCCTTATGGAGCAGTACTTC
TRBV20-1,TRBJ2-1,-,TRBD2,CSAGQRLAGGQSSYNEQFF,TGCAGTGCTGGGCAGCGACTAGCGGGGGGCCAGAGCTCCTACAATGAGCAGTTCTTC
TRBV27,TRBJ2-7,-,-,CASSSEGSIYEQYF,TGTGCCAGCAGTTCTGAGGGGAGTATCTACGAGCAGTACTTC
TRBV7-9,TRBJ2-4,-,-,CASSGENGAKNIQYF,TGTGCCTCCAGCGGCGAAAACGGGGCCAAAAACATTCAGTACTTC
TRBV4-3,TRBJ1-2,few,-,CASSQDHYADYGYTF,TGCGCCAGCAGCCAAGATCACTATGCAGACTATGGCTACACCTTC
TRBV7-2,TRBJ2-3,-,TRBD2,CASSLGGLAGGPDTQYF,TGTGCCAGCAGCTTAGGTGGGCTAGCGGGGGGCCCAGATACGCAGTATTTT
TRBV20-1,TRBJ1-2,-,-,CRARESGSGYGYTF,TGCAGGGCTAGAGAATCCGGCAGCGGCTATGGCTACACCTTC
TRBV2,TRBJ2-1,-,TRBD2,CASSETLAGGPFGQFF,TGTGCCAGCAGCGAAACACTAGCGGGGGGGCCGTTCGGACAGTTCTTC
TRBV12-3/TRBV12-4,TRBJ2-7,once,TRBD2,CASQTSGVYEQYF,TGTGCCAGCCAGACTAGCGGGGTATACGAGCAGTACTTC
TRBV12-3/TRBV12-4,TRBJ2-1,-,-,CASRVGERGEQFF,TGTGCCAGCAGAGTGGGGGAACGGGGTGAGCAGTTCTTC
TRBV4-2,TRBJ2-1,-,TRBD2,CASSQVSGLAEKSSYNEQFF,TGTGCCAGCAGCCAAGTTTCGGGACTAGCGGAGAAAAGCTCCTACAATGAGCAGTTCTTC
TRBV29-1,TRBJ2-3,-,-,CSGRWWGRRTDTQYF,TGCAGCGGACGCTGGTGGGGGAGGCGCACAGATACGCAGTATTTT
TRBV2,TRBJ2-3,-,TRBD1,CASSGNRGDTQYF,TGTGCCAGCAGTGGAAACAGGGGGGATACGCAGTATTTT
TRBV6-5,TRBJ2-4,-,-,CASSYQAGHLNIQYF,TGTGCCAGCAGTTACCAGGCCGGACACTTAAACATTCAGTACTTC
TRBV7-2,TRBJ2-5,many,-,CASSLPRPETQYF,TGTGCCAGCAGCTTACCCAGGCCGGAGACCCAGTACTTC
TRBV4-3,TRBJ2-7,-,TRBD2,CASSQDSGGWEQYF,TGCGCCAGCAGCCAAGATTCGGGGGGATGGGAGCAGTACTTC